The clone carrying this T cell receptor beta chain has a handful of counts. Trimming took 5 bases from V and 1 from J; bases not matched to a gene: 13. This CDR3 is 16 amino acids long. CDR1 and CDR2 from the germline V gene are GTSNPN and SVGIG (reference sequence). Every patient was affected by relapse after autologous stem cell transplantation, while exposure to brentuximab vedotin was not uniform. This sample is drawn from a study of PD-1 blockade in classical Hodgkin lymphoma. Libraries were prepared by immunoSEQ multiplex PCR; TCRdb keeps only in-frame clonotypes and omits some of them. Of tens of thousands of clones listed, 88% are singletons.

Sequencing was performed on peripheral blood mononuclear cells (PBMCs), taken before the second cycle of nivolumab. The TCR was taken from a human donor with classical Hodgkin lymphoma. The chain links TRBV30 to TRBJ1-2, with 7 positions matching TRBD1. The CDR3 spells CAWPRPWGQINYGYTF. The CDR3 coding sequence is TGTGCCTGGCCTCGGCCTTGGGGACAGATTAACTATGGCTACACCTTC.